The clone carrying this T cell receptor beta chain is medium-sized by share. No antigen is known for it. The sample belongs to a study of cytomegalovirus exposure and HLA in healthy donors. It was with 60 Vbeta and 13 Jbeta primers that the PCR ran. Clones were sequenced by immunoSEQ multiplex PCR, and TCRdb holds only the in-frame ones, with some missing. The table has some 76,000 clones, 78% seen once. CDR1 LNHDA and CDR2 SQIVND come from the germline V gene (reference sequence). This CDR3 is built from 12 residues. V gave up 4 bases and J gave up 7 bases, with 8 bases separating them. Whole-study findings and limits: Across donors, presence/absence analyses took sequencing depth to be roughly uniform. TCR beta V segments were, for the most part, productive about 87% or about 30% of the time in an earlier analysis. TCR beta chain V- and J-gene trimming was linked, in a later analysis, to a missense variant in DCLRE1C.

Material: PBMCs. The TCR sequence derives from a woman aged 40 to 49 in good health and CMV-seropositive. The rearrangement joins TRBV19 to TRBJ1-5; D unclear. The DNA for the CDR3 is TGTGCCAGTAGTAAACAGCCCCAGCCCCAGCATTTT. Translating gives CASSKQPQPQHF.